This T cell receptor beta chain came from a study of T cell changes during pregnancy in multiple sclerosis. This clone was counted once. Germline CDR1 is MDHEN and CDR2 is SYDVKM. The length of the CDR3 is 14 residues. Unmatched junction bases numbered 10, after V lost 7 bases and J lost 8 bases. Clones were read by immunoSEQ multiplex PCR, and TCRdb kept only the in-frame ones, dropping some. The sample includes under 85,000 clones, approximately 92% of them seen just once. The chain has TRBV28 and TRBJ1-2, with 10 bases matching TRBD1. The source of this sequence is a female donor with multiple sclerosis, enrolled in a pregnancy study. This sample comprised CD4+ T cells from peripheral blood mononuclear cells, obtained before pregnancy. The CDR3 DNA reads TGTGCCAGCAACTGGGGACAGGGGCAAGAGGGCTACACCTTC. This sequence encodes CASNWGQGQEGYTF.